Presented here are 19 T cell receptor beta chains from one specimen sequenced in a study of T cell responses to AZD1222 COVID-19 vaccine. Repertoires were generated with immunoSEQ multiplex PCR, while TCRdb's copy carries only in-frame clones and drops some. The data hold 150,000 or so clones, with about 91% observed a single time. Sequencing used peripheral blood, obtained 28 days after the second AZD1222 dose. These receptors came from an adult who received the AZD1222 COVID-19 vaccine.

The rearrangement uses TRBV12-1 and TRBJ2-1. TRBV12-1 is a listed pseudogene. The CDR3 is 10 residues long. CDR3 nucleotides: TGTGCCAGCATCGGCGCTGAGCAGTTCTTC. Translating it yields CASIGAEQFF.

This clone was counted between two and nine times. J is TRBJ1-3 and V is TRBV10-3; D remains ambiguous. The CDR3 loop spans 15 amino acids. V lost 4 bases to trimming and J lost 0 bases, with 10 bases between them. The germline V gene encodes CDR1 ENHRY and CDR2 SYGVKD. CDR3 bases: TGTGCCATCAGTGGCCCAGCCATCTCTGGAAACACCATATATTTT. This encodes CAISGPAISGNTIYF.

This chain uses TRBV15 with TRBJ2-3, with 10 bases aligning to TRBD2. The CDR3 is 16 residues long. The V gene's germline CDR1 is LNHNV and CDR2 YYDKDF (reference sequence). V trimming: 2 bases; J trimming: 5 bases; junction bases outside the gene matches: 7. Written as DNA, the CDR3 is TGTGCCACCAGCAGACTAGCGGGGGCCATAGGAGATACGCAGTATTTT. Residues: CATSRLAGAIGDTQYF.

The CDR3 nucleotides are TGTGCCAGCAGAGAGACAGGATCCTACGAGCAGTACTTC. This codes for CASRETGSYEQYF. The rearrangement links TRBV6-5 to TRBJ2-7; tentative D call: TRBD1 (6 bases). The V end lost 6 bases, the J end lost 1 base, and 10 bases lay between the germline ends. The CDR3 is made up of 13 amino acids. CDR1 and CDR2 (germline): MNHEY, SVGAGI.

The chain has TRBV21-1 and TRBJ1-5. TRBV21-1 is designated a pseudogene. The CDR3 loop spans 19 amino acids. CDR3: CASKIDTIKTPGGNQPQHF. In DNA form, the CDR3 reads TGTGCCAGCAAGATTGACACTATTAAGACCCCCGGGGGAAATCAGCCCCAGCATTTT.

This chain uses TRBV24-1 with TRBJ1-2, with a tentative D call TRBD1 (6 bases). V lost 2 bases and J 2 bases, leaving 8 bases between the germline ends. CDR1 is KGHDR and CDR2 is SFDVKD in the germline V gene. The CDR3 spans 14 residues. The CDR3 DNA reads as TGTGCCACCAGTGATTGGAGGGGGAACTATGGCTACACCTTC. The encoded protein is CATSDWRGNYGYTF.

This clone was counted once. The rearrangement links TRBV2 to TRBJ2-1; 7 bases match TRBD2. The CDR3 covers 15 residues. Per germline, CDR1 SNHLY and CDR2 FYNNEI. The trim removed 7 bases at V and 6 bases at J, leaving 12 bases unmatched. DNA for the CDR3: TGTGCCAGCACCCCCCGGACGGGAGGTACCAATGAGCAGTTCTTC. Translating gives CASTPRTGGTNEQFF.

The CDR3 DNA sequence: TGTGCCAGCAGCCCCCGGGGGGGGGCGGCCTCCCCACCCCTCCACTTT. This encodes CASSPRGGAASPPLHF. This chain connects TRBV7-2 to TRBJ1-6, with D possibly matching TRBD1 (6 bases). V was cut by 5 bases and J by 11 bases, with 22 bases left in between. CDR3 length: 16 residues. CDR1 SGHTA and CDR2 FQGNSA come from the germline V gene.

The chain joins TRBV7-6 to TRBJ2-1; TRBD1 agrees at 8 bases. In germline, CDR1 is SGHVS, CDR2 FNYEAQ. J lost 5 bases, V lost 1 base, and 13 bases had no gene match. This CDR3 region has 18 residues. The CDR3 spells CASSLDFARGPANNEQFF. The CDR3 nucleotides read TGTGCCAGCAGCTTAGATTTTGCCAGGGGGCCGGCTAACAATGAGCAGTTCTTC.

The chain is built from TRBV7-8 and TRBJ2-5; D possibly corresponds to TRBD2 (6 bases). Germline loops: CDR1 SGHVS, CDR2 FQNEAQ. V dropped 3 bases and J dropped 9 bases, with 26 bases sitting between them. The CDR3 loop spans 17 amino acids. CDR3 nucleotides: TGTGCCAGCAGCTTTCTGTTAGGAGGGCCCGTTGGGGAGGCCCAGTACTTC. This gives the protein CASSFLLGGPVGEAQYF. The complete variable domain, with remaining parts taken from reference TRBV7-8 and TRBJ2-5, reads GAGVSQSPRYKVAKRGQDVALRCDPISGHVSLFWYQQALGQGPEFLTYFQNEAQLDKSGLPSDRFFAERPEGSVSTLKIQRTQQEDSAVYLCASSFLLGGPVGEAQYFGPGTRLLVL.

This sequence joins TRBV15 and TRBJ1-1, with D perhaps TRBD1 (5 bases). The ends were cut back, 1 base at V and 3 bases at J, with 27 bases in the middle. CDR3 length equals 20 residues. Germline values: CDR1 LNHNV, CDR2 YYDKDF (reference sequence). This CDR3 reads CATSRGSSSRDVRGDTEAFF. CDR3 nucleotide sequence: TGTGCCACCAGCAGAGGTTCGTCCTCCCGGGACGTCAGAGGGGACACTGAAGCTTTCTTT.

V is TRBV20-1 and J is TRBJ1-1, with D possibly matching TRBD1 (5 bases). V lost 3 bases and J 1 base, leaving 12 bases between the germline ends. This CDR3 contains 14 residues. Looked up from germline, CDR1 is DFQATT and CDR2 is SNEGSKA (reference sequence). CDR3 coding DNA: TGCAGTGCTAGTATCCCAGGGAGGAACACTGAAGCTTTCTTT. This translates into CSASIPGRNTEAFF.

The chain combines TRBV19 with TRBJ1-4, with 11 bases fitting TRBD1. Germline CDR1 LNHDA, CDR2 SQIVND (reference sequence). The CDR3 spans 15 residues. Trimming took 7 bases from V and 7 from J; bases not matched to a gene: 8. CDR3 loop: CASTPWTGGGEKLFF. Here the CDR3 DNA reads TGTGCCAGTACCCCCTGGACAGGGGGCGGTGAAAAACTGTTTTTT.

The CDR3 is CAWSDNGNTIYF. The CDR3 DNA reads TGTGCCTGGAGTGATAATGGAAACACCATATATTTT. The genes are TRBV30 and TRBJ1-3; D is undetermined. Germline lookup yields CDR1 GTSNPN and CDR2 SVGIG (reference sequence). V lost 1 base to trimming and J lost 3 bases, with 4 bases between them. The CDR3 sequence is 12 residues long.

CDR3 protein: CASSSAATGGYPYEQYF. The CDR3 coding sequence is TGTGCCAGCAGTTCTGCGGCGACAGGGGGTTACCCCTACGAGCAGTACTTC. This chain uses TRBV5-8 with TRBJ2-7; 9 nucleotides line up with TRBD1. Trimming at V came to 5 bases and at J to 2 bases, leaving 14 bases not matched to a gene. The CDR3 runs 17 residues. Germline CDR1 reads SGHTS; CDR2 reads YDEGEE.

V is TRBV6-1 and J is TRBJ2-7; 8 nucleotides line up with TRBD1. V lost 4 bases and J lost 0; bases outside the gene matches: 8. Germline CDR1 and CDR2: MNHNS and SASEGT. The CDR3 sequence is 16 residues long. The CDR3 loop reads CASSVGQGFTSYEQYF. Here the CDR3 DNA reads TGTGCCAGCAGTGTTGGACAGGGCTTCACCTCCTACGAGCAGTACTTC.

This sequence joins TRBV11-2 and TRBJ2-2, with TRBD1 identical over 8 bases. Germline assignment: CDR1 SGHAT and CDR2 FQNNGV. V lost 6 bases to trimming and J lost 6 bases; unmatched junction nucleotides: 15. The length of the CDR3 is 17 residues. Written as DNA, the CDR3 is TGTGCCAGCAGAACTCCCCCGGGACAGGTCGGGTCCGGGGAGCTGTTTTTT. It codes for CASRTPPGQVGSGELFF.

This sequence joins TRBV5-1 and TRBJ1-1, with TRBD1 as a possible D gene (5 bases). The germline V gene has CDR1 SGHRS and CDR2 YFSETQ. The CDR3 extends over 16 amino acids. V dropped 4 bases and J dropped 6 bases, with 22 bases sitting between them. The CDR3 sequence is CASSPGAGWSHAEAFF. The CDR3 coding sequence is TGCGCCAGCAGCCCCGGGGCAGGGTGGAGTCACGCTGAAGCTTTCTTT.

The table lists this clone with a few counts. Other nucleotide sequences in the sample specify the same CDR3. The chain combines TRBV19 with TRBJ1-1; TRBD1 agrees at 7 bases. Germline-derived CDR1 and CDR2 are LNHDA and SQIVND (reference sequence). V lost 4 bases and J lost 5; bases outside the gene matches: 1. This CDR3 contains 12 residues. CDR3 loop: CASSNRGTEAFF. Here the CDR3 DNA reads TGTGCCAGTAGTAACAGGGGAACTGAAGCTTTCTTT.